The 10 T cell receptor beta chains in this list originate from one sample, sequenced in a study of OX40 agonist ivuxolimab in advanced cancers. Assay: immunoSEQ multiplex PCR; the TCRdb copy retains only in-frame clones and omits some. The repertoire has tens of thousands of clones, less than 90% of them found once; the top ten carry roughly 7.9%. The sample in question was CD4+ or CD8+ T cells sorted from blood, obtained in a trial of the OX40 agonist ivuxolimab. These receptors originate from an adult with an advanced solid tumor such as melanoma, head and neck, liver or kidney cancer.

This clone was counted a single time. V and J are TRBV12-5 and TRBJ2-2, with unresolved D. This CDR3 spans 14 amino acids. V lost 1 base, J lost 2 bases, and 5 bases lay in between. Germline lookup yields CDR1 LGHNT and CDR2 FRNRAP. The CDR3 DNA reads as TGTGCTAGTGGTTTGGGCTATAACACCGGGGAGCTGTTTTTT. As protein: CASGLGYNTGELFF. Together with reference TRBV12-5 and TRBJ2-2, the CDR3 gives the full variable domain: DARVTQTPRHKVTEMGQEVTMRCQPILGHNTVFWYRQTMMQGLELLAYFRNRAPLDDSGMPKDRFSAEMPDATLATLKIQPSEPRDSAVYFCASGLGYNTGELFFGEGSRLTVL.

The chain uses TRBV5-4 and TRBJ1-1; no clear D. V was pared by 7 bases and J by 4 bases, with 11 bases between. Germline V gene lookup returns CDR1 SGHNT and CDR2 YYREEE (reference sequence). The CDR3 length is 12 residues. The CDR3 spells CASGVWGTEAFF. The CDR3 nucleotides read TGTGCCAGCGGGGTTTGGGGCACTGAAGCTTTCTTT.

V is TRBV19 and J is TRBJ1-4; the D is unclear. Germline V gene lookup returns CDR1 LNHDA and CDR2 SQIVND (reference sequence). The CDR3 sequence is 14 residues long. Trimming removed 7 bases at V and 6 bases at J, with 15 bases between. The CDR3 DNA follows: TGTGCCAGTAAACTCAGCTCTAGCCATGAAAAACTGTTTTTT. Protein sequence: CASKLSSSHEKLFF.

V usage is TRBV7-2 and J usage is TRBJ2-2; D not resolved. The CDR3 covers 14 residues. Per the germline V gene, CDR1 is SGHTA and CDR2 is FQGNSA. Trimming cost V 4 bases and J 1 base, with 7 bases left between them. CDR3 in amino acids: CASSSQQNTGELFF. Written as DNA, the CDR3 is TGTGCCAGCAGCTCACAGCAGAACACCGGGGAGCTGTTTTTT.

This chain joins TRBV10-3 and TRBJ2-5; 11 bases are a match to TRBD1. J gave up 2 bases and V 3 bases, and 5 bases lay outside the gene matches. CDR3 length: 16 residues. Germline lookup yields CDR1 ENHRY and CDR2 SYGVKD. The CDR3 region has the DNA TGTGCCATCAGTGATGAGGACAGGGGGCTTCAAGAGACCCAGTACTTC. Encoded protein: CAISDEDRGLQETQYF.

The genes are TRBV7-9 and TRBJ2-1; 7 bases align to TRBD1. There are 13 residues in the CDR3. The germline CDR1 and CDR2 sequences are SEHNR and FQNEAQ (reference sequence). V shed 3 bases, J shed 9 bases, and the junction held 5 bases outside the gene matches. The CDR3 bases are TGTGCCAGCAGCTTGGGACAGACACTTGAGCAGTTCTTC. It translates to CASSLGQTLEQFF.

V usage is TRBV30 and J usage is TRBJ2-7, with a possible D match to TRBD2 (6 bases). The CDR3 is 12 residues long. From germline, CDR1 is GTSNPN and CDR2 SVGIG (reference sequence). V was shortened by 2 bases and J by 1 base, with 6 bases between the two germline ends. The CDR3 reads CAWSLASYEQYF. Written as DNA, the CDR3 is TGTGCCTGGAGTCTAGCGTCCTACGAGCAGTACTTC.

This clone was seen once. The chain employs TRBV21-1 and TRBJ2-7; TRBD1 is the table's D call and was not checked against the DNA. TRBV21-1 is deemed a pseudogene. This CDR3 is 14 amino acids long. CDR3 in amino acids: CASSRRRGLGEQYF. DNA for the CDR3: TGTGCCAGCAGCCGACGGAGGGGGCTGGGCGAGCAGTACTTC.

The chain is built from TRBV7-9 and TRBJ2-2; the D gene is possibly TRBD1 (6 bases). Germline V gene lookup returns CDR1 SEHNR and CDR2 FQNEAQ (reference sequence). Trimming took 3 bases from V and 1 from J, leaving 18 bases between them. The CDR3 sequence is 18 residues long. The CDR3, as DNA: TGTGCCAGCAGCTTGTCCCGTTCACAGGGAAAGAACACCGGGGAGCTGTTTTTT. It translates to CASSLSRSQGKNTGELFF.

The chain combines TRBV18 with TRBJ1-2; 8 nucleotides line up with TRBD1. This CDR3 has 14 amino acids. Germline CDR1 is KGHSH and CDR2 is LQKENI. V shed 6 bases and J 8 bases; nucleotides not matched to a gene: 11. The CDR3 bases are TGTGCCAGCTCCCCGGGACAGGACTATTACGGCTACACCTTC. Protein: CASSPGQDYYGYTF.